The 4 T cell receptor beta chains below all came from one sample that was sequenced in a study of blood T cell repertoires in COVID-19. Sequencing used immunoSEQ multiplex PCR; TCRdb keeps in-frame clones, though not all of them. The table records about 150,000 clones, roughly nine tenths of them present only once. Sequencing was done on a sample of peripheral blood. The receptor set was obtained from a woman between 70 and 85 years old with acute or convalescent COVID-19.

The chain employs TRBV10-1 and TRBJ1-1; D is unresolved. The length of the CDR3 is 15 residues. CDR1 is WNHNN, CDR2 SYGVQD, per germline (reference sequence). V lost 4 bases and J 4 bases, leaving 16 bases between the germline ends. The DNA for the CDR3 is TGCGCCAGCAGTGGGGCCCGGACTCTCCCCACTGAAGCTTTCTTT. Translating gives CASSGARTLPTEAFF.

The rearrangement joins TRBV3-1 (or the pseudogene TRBV3-2) to TRBJ1-5, with 7 bases matching TRBD1. V lost 3 bases, J lost 1 base, and 0 bases stayed unmatched. CDR1 and CDR2 (germline): LGHDT, YNNKEL (reference sequence). This CDR3 is 14 amino acids long. Here the CDR3 DNA reads TGTGCCAGCAGCCAGACAGGGAGCAATCAGCCCCAGCATTTT. This translates into CASSQTGSNQPQHF.

The CDR3 DNA reads as TGTGCCAGCAGCGTACAGGGGATGGGGCCCCAGCATTTT. Protein product: CASSVQGMGPQHF. V is TRBV7-2 and J is TRBJ1-5; 7 nucleotides match TRBD1. The CDR3 consists of 13 residues. Trimming removed 5 bases from V and 9 bases from J; junction bases left unmatched: 7. In germline, CDR1 is SGHTA, CDR2 FQGNSA.

The chain has TRBV2 and TRBJ1-1; D possibly corresponds to TRBD1 (5 bases). The CDR3 contains 12 residues. The germline CDR1 and CDR2 sequences are SNHLY and FYNNEI. Trimming cost V 3 bases and J 10 bases, with 12 bases left between them. As DNA, the CDR3 is TGTGCCAGCAGTGAGCAGGGATCCGTAGCTTTCTTT. Amino acids: CASSEQGSVAFF.